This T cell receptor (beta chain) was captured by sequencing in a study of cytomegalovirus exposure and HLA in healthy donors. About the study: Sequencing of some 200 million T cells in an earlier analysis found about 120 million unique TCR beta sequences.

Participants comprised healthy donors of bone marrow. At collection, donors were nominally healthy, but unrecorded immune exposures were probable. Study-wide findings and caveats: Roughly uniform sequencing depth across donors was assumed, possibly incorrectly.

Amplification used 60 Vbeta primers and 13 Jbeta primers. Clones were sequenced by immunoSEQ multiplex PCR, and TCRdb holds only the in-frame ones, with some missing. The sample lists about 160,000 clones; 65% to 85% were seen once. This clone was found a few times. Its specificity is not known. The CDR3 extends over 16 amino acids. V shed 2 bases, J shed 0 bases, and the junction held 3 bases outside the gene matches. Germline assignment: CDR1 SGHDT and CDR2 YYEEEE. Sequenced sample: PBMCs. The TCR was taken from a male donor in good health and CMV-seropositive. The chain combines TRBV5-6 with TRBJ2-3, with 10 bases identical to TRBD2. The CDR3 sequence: CASSFSGGSSTDTQYF. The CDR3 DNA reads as TGTGCCAGCAGCTTTAGCGGGGGGTCTAGCACAGATACGCAGTATTTT.